The clone carrying this T cell receptor beta chain was picked up a small number of times. The data belong to a study of blood T cell repertoires in COVID-19. In the study overall: Specimens from acute and convalescent COVID-19 originated in the United States, Italy and Spain.

Sequencing was performed with immunoSEQ multiplex PCR; in TCRdb, only in-frame clones are kept and a portion is missing. Among 60,000 or so clones listed, 70% to 85% were seen once. The TCR was taken from a man aged 60 to 69 with acute or convalescent COVID-19. Sample: peripheral blood.

This chain's CDR3 is CASSQGTGNNEQFF. In DNA, the CDR3 is TGTGCCAGCAGCCAAGGTACAGGGAACAATGAGCAGTTCTTC. This rearrangement joins TRBV4-2 to TRBJ2-1, with D tentatively TRBD1 (6 bases). Germline CDR1 LGHNA, CDR2 YNFKEQ. The germline V and J ends were trimmed by 1 base and 5 bases, with 9 bases remaining between them. The CDR3 is 14 amino acids.